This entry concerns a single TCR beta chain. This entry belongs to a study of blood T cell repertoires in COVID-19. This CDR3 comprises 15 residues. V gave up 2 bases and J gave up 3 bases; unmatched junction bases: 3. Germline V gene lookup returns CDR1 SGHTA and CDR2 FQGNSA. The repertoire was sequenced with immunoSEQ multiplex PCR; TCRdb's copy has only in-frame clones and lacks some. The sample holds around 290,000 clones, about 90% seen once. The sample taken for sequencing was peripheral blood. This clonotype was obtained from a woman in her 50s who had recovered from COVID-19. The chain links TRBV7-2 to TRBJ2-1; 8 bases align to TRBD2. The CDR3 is CASSLRTSYYNEQFF. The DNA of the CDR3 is TGTGCCAGCAGCTTAAGGACTAGCTACTACAATGAGCAGTTCTTC. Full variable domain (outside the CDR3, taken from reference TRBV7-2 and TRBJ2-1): GAGVSQSPSNKVTEKGKDVELRCDPISGHTALYWYRQSLGQGLEFLIYFQGNSAPDKSGLPSDRFSAERTGGSVSTLTIQRTQQEDSAVYLCASSLRTSYYNEQFFGPGTRLTVL.